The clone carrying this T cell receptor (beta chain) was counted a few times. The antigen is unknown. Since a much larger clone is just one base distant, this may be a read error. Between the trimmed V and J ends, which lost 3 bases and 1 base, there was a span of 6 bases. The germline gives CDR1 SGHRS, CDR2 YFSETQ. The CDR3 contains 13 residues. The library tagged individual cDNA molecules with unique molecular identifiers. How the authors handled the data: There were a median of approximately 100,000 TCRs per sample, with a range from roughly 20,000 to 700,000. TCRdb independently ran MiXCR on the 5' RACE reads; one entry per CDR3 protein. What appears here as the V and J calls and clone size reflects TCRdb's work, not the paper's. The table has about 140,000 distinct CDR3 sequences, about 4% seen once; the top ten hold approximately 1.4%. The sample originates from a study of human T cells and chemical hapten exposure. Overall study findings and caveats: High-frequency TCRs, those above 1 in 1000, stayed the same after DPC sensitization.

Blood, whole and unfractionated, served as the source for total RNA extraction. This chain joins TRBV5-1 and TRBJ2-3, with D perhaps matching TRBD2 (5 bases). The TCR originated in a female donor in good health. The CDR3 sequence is CASSCSGTDTQYF. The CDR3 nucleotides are TGCGCCAGCAGCTGTAGCGGCACAGATACGCAGTATTTT. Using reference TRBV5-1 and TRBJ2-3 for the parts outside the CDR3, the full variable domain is KAGVTQTPRYLIKTRGQQVTLSCSPISGHRSVSWYQQTPGQGLQFLFEYFSETQRNKGNFPGRFSGRQFSNSRSEMNVSTLELGDSALYLCASSCSGTDTQYFGPGTRLTVL.